Each of the 8 T cell receptor beta chains below was sequenced from the same sample in a study of T-cell reconstitution after alpha-beta-depleted transplantation in children. Construction of the TCRbeta library involved unique molecular identifiers. One entry per CDR3 protein, called by TCRdb with MiXCR from the PCR reads. The data hold approximately 1,000,000 distinct CDR3 sequences, with about 26% observed a single time. This sample comprised PBMCs, mostly from graft donor cells, obtained 360 days after TCRalphabeta/CD19-depleted stem cell transplant. The source is a boy younger than two who had a stem cell transplant for SCID, so the T cells may come from the graft donor.

This clonotype occurred a few times. The chain recombines TRBV9 with TRBJ2-5, with 7 bases lining up with TRBD1. Per the germline V gene, CDR1 is SGDLS and CDR2 is YYNGEE. Germline trimming cut 4 bases from V and 2 bases from J; bases unmatched to any gene: 14. The CDR3 length is 17 residues. In DNA form, the CDR3 reads TGTGCCAGCAGCCCCCGCTTCCGGGACAGCGTTCAAGAGACCCAGTACTTC. It codes for CASSPRFRDSVQETQYF.

This clonotype was counted a single time. V is TRBV4-2 and J is TRBJ1-2; the D gene is possibly TRBD1 (6 bases). CDR1 and CDR2 (germline): LGHNA, YNFKEQ. The CDR3 runs 14 residues. V lost 3 bases, J lost 10 bases, and 18 bases lay in between. CDR3 loop: CASSQGGRDLDYTF. In nucleotides, the CDR3 is TGTGCCAGCAGCCAGGGGGGCCGGGACCTTGACTACACCTTC.

This sequence joins TRBV12-3 or TRBV12-4 and TRBJ2-7; D gene uncertain. The CDR3 spans 16 residues. The germline V and J ends were trimmed by 6 bases and 3 bases, with 21 bases remaining between them. For the CDR3, the DNA is TGTGCCAGCAGCCGTACTGGACGCGGAACCTACTACGAGCAGTACTTC. It codes for CASSRTGRGTYYEQYF.

V is TRBV27 and J is TRBJ2-7; 8 nucleotides line up with TRBD1. Per germline, CDR1 MNHEY and CDR2 SMNVEV (reference sequence). CDR3 size: 14 residues. V dropped 3 bases and J dropped 3; count of bases not matched to a gene: 4. Here the CDR3 DNA reads TGTGCCAGCAGTTTCAGGGGGCTGGGCTACGAGCAGTACTTC. Translated, it gives CASSFRGLGYEQYF.

This clonotype was counted between two and nine times. This chain joins TRBV20-1 and TRBJ2-3; the D gene is possibly TRBD1 (5 bases). V gave up 1 base and J gave up 0 bases, with 14 bases separating them. CDR1 DFQATT and CDR2 SNEGSKA come from the germline V gene (reference sequence). The CDR3 contains 16 residues. The DNA of the CDR3 is TGCAGTGCTAGAGGCAAAGGGGTAATAAGCACAGATACGCAGTATTTT. This sequence encodes CSARGKGVISTDTQYF.

The chain carries TRBV6-5 and TRBJ2-5; D might be TRBD2 (6 bases). Germline CDR1 and CDR2: MNHEY and SVGAGI. Trimming left V 2 bases short and J 2 bases short, with 15 bases between. The CDR3 is 16 amino acids. The DNA of the CDR3 is TGTGCCAGCAGTTACGGCACTAGCAGGACTCAAGAGACCCAGTACTTC. This encodes CASSYGTSRTQETQYF.

The chain carries TRBV7-9 and TRBJ2-1; D assignment may be TRBD1 or TRBD2 (5 bases each). Germline values: CDR1 SEHNR, CDR2 FQNEAQ (reference sequence). Trimming stripped 8 bases from V and 3 bases from J, with 14 bases between. This CDR3 is 14 amino acids long. The CDR3 here is CASVGDLIYNEQFF. In DNA form, the CDR3 reads TGTGCCAGCGTCGGGGACCTCATCTACAATGAGCAGTTCTTC.

The genes are TRBV7-3 and TRBJ2-2; a possible D gene is TRBD2 (6 bases). V was clipped by 5 bases and J by 3 bases, with 13 bases between them. Germline V gene lookup returns CDR1 SGHTA and CDR2 FQGTGA. CDR3 length equals 15 residues. CDR3 region: CASSPGGKDTGELFF. The CDR3 region has the DNA TGTGCCAGCAGCCCCGGAGGGAAAGACACCGGGGAGCTGTTTTTT.